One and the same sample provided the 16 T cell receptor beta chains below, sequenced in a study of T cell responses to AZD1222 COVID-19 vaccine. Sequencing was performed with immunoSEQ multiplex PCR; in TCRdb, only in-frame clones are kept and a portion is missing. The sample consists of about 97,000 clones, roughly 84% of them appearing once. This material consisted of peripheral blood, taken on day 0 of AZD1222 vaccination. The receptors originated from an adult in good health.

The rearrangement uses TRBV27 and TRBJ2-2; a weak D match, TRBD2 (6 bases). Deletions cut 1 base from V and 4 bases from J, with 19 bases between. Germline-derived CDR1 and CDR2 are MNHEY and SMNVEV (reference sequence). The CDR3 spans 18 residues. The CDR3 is CASSLFGRRDVGTGELFF. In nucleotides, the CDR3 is TGTGCCAGCAGTTTATTCGGCCGGCGGGACGTTGGCACCGGGGAGCTGTTTTTT.

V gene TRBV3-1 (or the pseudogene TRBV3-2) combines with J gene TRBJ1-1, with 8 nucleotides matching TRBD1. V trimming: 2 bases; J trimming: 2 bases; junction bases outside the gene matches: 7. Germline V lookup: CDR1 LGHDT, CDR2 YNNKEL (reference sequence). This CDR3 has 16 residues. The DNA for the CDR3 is TGTGCCAGCAGCCAATCGACAGGGGCGTTTAACACTGAAGCTTTCTTT. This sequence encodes CASSQSTGAFNTEAFF.

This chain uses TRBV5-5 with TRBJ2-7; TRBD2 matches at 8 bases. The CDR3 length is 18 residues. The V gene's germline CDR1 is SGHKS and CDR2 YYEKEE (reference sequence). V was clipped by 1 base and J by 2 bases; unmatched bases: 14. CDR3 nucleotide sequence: TGTGCCAGCAGCTTGATGGGGGGCTCGACTAGCGCTCCCTACGAGCAGTACTTC. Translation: CASSLMGGSTSAPYEQYF.

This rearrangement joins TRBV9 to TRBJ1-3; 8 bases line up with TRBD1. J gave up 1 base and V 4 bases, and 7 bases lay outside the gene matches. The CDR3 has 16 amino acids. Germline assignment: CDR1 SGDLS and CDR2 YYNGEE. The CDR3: CASSPGDRQSGNTIYF. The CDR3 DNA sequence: TGTGCCAGCAGCCCAGGGGACAGGCAATCTGGAAACACCATATATTTT.

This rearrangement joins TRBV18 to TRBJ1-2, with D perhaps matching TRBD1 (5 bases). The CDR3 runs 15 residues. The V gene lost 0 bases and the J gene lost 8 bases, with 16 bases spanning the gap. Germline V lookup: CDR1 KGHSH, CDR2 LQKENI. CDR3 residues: CASSPPVPGIQGYTF. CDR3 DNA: TGTGCCAGCTCACCACCGGTCCCAGGGATTCAAGGCTACACCTTC. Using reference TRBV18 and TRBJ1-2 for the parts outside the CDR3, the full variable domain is NAGVMQNPRHLVRRRGQEARLRCSPMKGHSHVYWYRQLPEEGLKFMVYLQKENIIDESGMPKERFSAEFPKEGPSILRIQQVVRGDSAAYFCASSPPVPGIQGYTFGSGTRLTVV.

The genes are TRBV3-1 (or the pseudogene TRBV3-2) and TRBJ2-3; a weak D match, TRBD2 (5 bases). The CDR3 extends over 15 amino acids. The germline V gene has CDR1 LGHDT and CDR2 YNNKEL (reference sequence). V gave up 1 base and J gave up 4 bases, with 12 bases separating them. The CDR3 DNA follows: TGTGCCAGCAGCCAAGTCCGGGGAATTCCAGATACGCAGTATTTT. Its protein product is CASSQVRGIPDTQYF.

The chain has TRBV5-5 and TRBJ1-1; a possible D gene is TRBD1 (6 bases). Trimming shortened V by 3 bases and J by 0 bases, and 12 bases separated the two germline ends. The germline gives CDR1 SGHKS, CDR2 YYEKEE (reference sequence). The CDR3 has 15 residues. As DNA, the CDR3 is TGTGCCAGCAGCTGGTCGGGGGCCATGAACACTGAAGCTTTCTTT. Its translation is CASSWSGAMNTEAFF.

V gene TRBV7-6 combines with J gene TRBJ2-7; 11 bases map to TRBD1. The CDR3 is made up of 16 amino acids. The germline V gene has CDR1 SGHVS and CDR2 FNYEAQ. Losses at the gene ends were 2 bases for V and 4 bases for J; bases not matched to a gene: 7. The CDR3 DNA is TGTGCCAGCAGCTTAAACACGGGACAGGGGGGTTACGAGCAGTACTTC. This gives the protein CASSLNTGQGGYEQYF.

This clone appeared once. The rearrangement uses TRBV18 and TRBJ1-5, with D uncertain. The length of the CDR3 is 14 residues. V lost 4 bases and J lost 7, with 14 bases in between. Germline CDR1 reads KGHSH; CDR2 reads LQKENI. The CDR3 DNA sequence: TGTGCCAGCTCACTATCCCGGGTGGGGCAGCCCCAGCATTTT. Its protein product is CASSLSRVGQPQHF. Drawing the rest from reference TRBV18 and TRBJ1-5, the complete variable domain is NAGVMQNPRHLVRRRGQEARLRCSPMKGHSHVYWYRQLPEEGLKFMVYLQKENIIDESGMPKERFSAEFPKEGPSILRIQQVVRGDSAAYFCASSLSRVGQPQHFGDGTRLSIL.

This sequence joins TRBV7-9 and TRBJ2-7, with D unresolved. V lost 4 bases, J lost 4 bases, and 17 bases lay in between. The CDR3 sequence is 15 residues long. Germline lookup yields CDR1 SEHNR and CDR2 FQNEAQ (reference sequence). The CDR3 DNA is TGTGCCAGCAGCTCCCCAGTCTCTCTACAATACGAGCAGTACTTC. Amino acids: CASSSPVSLQYEQYF.

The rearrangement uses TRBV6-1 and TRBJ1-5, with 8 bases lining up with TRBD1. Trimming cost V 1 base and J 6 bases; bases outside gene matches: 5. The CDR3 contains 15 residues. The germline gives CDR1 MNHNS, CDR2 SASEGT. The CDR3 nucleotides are TGTGCCAGCAGTGAAGGACAGGGGCCCCTTCAGCCCCAGCATTTT. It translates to CASSEGQGPLQPQHF.

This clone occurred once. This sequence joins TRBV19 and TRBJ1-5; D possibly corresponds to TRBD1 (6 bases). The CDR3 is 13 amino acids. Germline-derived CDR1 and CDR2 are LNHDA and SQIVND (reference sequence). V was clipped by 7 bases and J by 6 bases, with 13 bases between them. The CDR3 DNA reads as TGTGCCAGTAAGCTGTGGGGGCCTCAGCCCCAGCATTTT. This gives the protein CASKLWGPQPQHF.

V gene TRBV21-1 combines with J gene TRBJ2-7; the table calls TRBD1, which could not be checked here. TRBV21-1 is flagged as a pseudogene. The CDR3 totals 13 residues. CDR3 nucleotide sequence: TGTGCCAGCACACAGGATTACTCCTACGAGCAGTACTTC. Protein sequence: CASTQDYSYEQYF.

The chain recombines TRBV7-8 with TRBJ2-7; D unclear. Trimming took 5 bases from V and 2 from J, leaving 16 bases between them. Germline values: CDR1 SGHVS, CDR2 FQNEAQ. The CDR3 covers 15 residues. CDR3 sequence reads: CASSPRAGPTYEQYF. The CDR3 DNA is TGTGCCAGCAGCCCCCGGGCAGGACCCACCTACGAGCAGTACTTC.

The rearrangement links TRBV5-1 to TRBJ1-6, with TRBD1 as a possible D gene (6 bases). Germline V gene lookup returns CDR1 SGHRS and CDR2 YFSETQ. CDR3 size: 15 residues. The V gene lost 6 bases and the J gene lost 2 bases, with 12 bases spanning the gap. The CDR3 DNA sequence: TGCGCCAGCACGGACAGAAGTACCTATAATTCACCCCTCCACTTT. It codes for CASTDRSTYNSPLHF. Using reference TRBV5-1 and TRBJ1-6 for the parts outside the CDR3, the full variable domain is KAGVTQTPRYLIKTRGQQVTLSCSPISGHRSVSWYQQTPGQGLQFLFEYFSETQRNKGNFPGRFSGRQFSNSRSEMNVSTLELGDSALYLCASTDRSTYNSPLHFGNGTRLTVT.

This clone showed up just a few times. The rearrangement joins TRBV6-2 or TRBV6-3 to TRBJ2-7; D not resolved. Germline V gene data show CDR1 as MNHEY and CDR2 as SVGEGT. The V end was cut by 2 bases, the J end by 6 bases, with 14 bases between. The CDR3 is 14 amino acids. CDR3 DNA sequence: TGTGCCAGCAGTTACAAGGCTGGGGTCGGCGAGCAGTACTTC. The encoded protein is CASSYKAGVGEQYF.